The clone carrying this T cell receptor (beta chain) was counted many times. Antigen: not known. The record originates from a study of human T cells and chemical hapten exposure. Study-level results: There was a positive correlation between PT1 expanded TCR counts and patch test score.

TCRdb recomputed calls from the RACE reads with MiXCR, one row per CDR3 protein. This table holds roughly 92,000 distinct CDR3 sequences, about 10% found once. The CDR3 contains 11 residues. CDR1 is SNHLY and CDR2 is FYNNEI in the germline V gene. V lost 5 bases, J lost 6 bases, and 8 bases lay in between. Regarding time point: patch test 2, 6 weeks after DPC sensitization. As to treatment: therapeutic diphenylcyclopropenone sensitization with weekly scalp DPC. Extraction yielded total RNA from whole blood (unfractionated). This specimen consisted of whole blood, obtained in connection with sensitization to the hapten diphenylcyclopropenone (DPC). The V gene is TRBV2, the J gene TRBJ2-7; D could derive from TRBD1 or TRBD2 (6 bases each). The sequence came from a woman between 40 and 50 years old with alopecia areata. Some clones in this sample may be carry-over from other donors' samples. The chain's CDR3 is CASSWGAEQYF. CDR3 nucleotide sequence: TGTGCCAGCAGTTGGGGGGCCGAGCAGTACTTC.